This TCR beta chain was obtained from a study of blood T cell repertoires in COVID-19. Libraries were prepared by immunoSEQ multiplex PCR; TCRdb keeps only in-frame clonotypes and omits some of them. The sample has hundreds of thousands of clones, around 85% seen once. Trimming cost V 3 bases and J 1 base, with 13 bases left between them. The germline CDR1 and CDR2 sequences are ENHRY and SYGVKD. The CDR3 is 15 residues long. The chain uses TRBV10-3 and TRBJ2-7, with no clear D. Source material: PBMCs or T cells enriched from blood (not recorded which). The TCR originated in a woman aged 45 to 65 who had recovered from COVID-19. This CDR3 is CAISDSAADSYEQYF. The CDR3 coding sequence is TGTGCCATCAGTGACTCGGCGGCAGATTCCTACGAGCAGTACTTC.